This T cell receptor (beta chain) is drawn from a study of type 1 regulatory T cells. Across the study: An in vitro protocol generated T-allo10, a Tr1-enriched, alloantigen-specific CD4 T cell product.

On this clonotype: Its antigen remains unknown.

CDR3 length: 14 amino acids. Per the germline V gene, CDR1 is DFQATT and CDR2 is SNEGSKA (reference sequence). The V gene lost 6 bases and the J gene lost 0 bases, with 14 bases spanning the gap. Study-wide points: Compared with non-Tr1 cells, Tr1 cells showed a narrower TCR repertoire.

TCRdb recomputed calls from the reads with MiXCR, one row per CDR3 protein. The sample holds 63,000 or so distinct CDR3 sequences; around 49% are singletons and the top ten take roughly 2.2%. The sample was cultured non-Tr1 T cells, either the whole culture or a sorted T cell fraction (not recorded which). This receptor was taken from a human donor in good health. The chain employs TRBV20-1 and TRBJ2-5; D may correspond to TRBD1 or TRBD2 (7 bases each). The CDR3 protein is CSASQGGYQETQYF. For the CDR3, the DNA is TGCAGTGCCAGTCAGGGGGGGTACCAAGAGACCCAGTACTTC.